Below, one T cell receptor (beta chain) is given with its context. Which antigen it targets is not known. Per-base quality was not reported, and no clone a single base away is much larger than it. CDR1 and CDR2 (KGHSH, LQKENI) derive from the germline V gene. V and J are truncated by 2 bases and 2 bases respectively, leaving an intervening sequence of 12 bases. From the cysteine through the phenylalanine, the CDR3 covers 15 amino acids. Left in the record is the CDR3 DNA by itself, 45 bases read in frame from the first base. Library construction relied on the immunoSEQ multiplex PCR assay. DNA from the CD4+ T cells that had been cultured and isolated underwent TCR beta CDR3 sequencing. Concerning the study's data processing: Non-productive TCR sequences were removed and reads were trimmed to the CDR3 region, keeping CDR3s of at least 7 amino acids. The MANAFEST web app was used to pick out antigen-specific clonotypes by comparing their expansion in peptide wells with that in reference cultures. For clones to be considered positive, expansion at FDR<0.05 versus reference and all other wells, an odds ratio above 5, and a frequency above 0.1% in two replicate wells were required. Cross-reactive clonotypes were defined as significantly expanded in SARS-CoV-2 spike wells and in at least one common cold coronavirus spike condition. CDR3 similarity was assessed by Levenshtein distance with the stringdist R package, and unrooted trees were built with ape in R 3.6.1. TCRdb carries this immuneACCESS record with in-frame sequences only. Its versions omit some clonotypes, under half of them owing to an unresolved V gene in the studies checked, with the rest unexplained. V and J calls and clone size are copied from that table; D and trimming were computed from the DNA. The sample contains around 47,000 clones, approximately 77% of them found a single time. Over 25% of the sample is taken by the ten largest.

The sample originates from a study of vaccination effects on CD4 cells after COVID-19 (dated by TCRdb to 2021 to 2024). For the study in its entirety: Each participant got two doses of an mRNA SARS-CoV-2 vaccine, either BNT162b2 or mRNA-1273. SARS-CoV-2 spike-specific CD4+ TCR repertoires were compared before and after mRNA vaccination in COVID-19 convalescent patients and in infection-naive vaccine recipients. Altogether, some ten COVID-19 convalescent patients and a handful of SARS-CoV-2-naive healthy vaccine recipients made up the full study. In two convalescent patients, pre-vaccine samples were collected 16 days and one week ahead of the first dose, 142 and 148 days after COVID-19 diagnosis. In the study, cultures from other donors were sequenced using the Oncomine TCR Beta short-read assay on an Illumina iSeq 100.

Overall study results and their limits: At late post-vaccination timepoints, both infection-induced and vaccine-induced clones showed marked clonal contraction, consistent with waning T cell responses. For convalescent patients, new clones induced by the vaccine made up most of the post-vaccine spike-reactive repertoire, and these new clones were largely distinct from the clones induced by infection. The study was limited by a small number of convalescent patients, and early post-infection timepoints were lacking.

In the ViraFEST assay, PBMC were stimulated with viral peptide pools, and TCR sequencing was then used to find antigen-specific CD4+ T cell clonotypes based on their expansion. After around 11 days of culture, CD4+ T cells were isolated with the EasySep CD4+ T cell isolation kit. PCR-confirmed SARS-CoV-2 infection had occurred in convalescent patients between March and December 2020, before the Alpha, Beta and Delta variants emerged in the United States. Two million PBMC per well were cultured with about 9.6 ug/ml peptides in IMDM containing approximately 4.7% human AB serum, approximately 9.9 IU/ml IL-2 and gentamicin. On days 3 and 7, half of the culture medium was replaced with fresh IL-2-containing medium. Unless noted otherwise, every peptide stimulation condition was cultured in triplicate wells. Using Ficoll-Paque Plus gradient centrifugation, PBMC were separated from whole blood and then either used fresh or cryopreserved at -140C. Genomic DNA was extracted from cultured CD4+ T cells with the QIAamp micro DNA kit.

The sequenced sample was CD4+ T cells from PBMCs cultured with a peptide pool, obtained before COVID-19 vaccination. The chain is assembled from TRBV18 and TRBJ2-5; TRBD2 is possibly the D segment (6 matching bases). This clonotype was sampled from a human donor who had a prior SARS-CoV-2 infection. The DNA sequence follows: TGTGCCAGCTCACCAGCGGGACCGACACAAGAGACCCAGTACTTC. Its protein is CASSPAGPTQETQYF.